This T cell receptor beta chain was identified during a study of metastatic and nonmetastatic thyroid tumors. In the study overall: Across peripheral blood and tumor or nodule tissue samples taken from malignant and benign thyroid patients, the repertoires were compared with one another.

All patients reached thyroid surgery having received no treatment beforehand. General study points: The study reportedly found significantly higher TCR beta diversity in malignant thyroid tumors than benign nodules, in blood and tumor.

MiXCR was used by TCRdb to re-call the PCR reads. Of thousands of clones in the sample, around a third were seen once. This CDR3 region has 14 residues. The V gene lost 1 base and the J gene lost 3 bases, with 8 bases spanning the gap. This clone has more than one count but fewer than ten. The antigen is unknown. This TCR was recovered from a female donor with papillary thyroid cancer or a benign thyroid nodule (not recorded which). Some clones in this sample may be carry-over from other donors' samples. Sequences were obtained from tumor tissue. The chain uses TRBV12-3 or TRBV12-4 and TRBJ2-3; D is unclear. The CDR3 bases are TGTGCCAGCAGTTTAGGGCAAAGGACAGATACGCAGTATTTT. Translation: CASSLGQRTDTQYF.